The clone carrying this TCR beta chain was seen repeatedly, ten times or more. The time point is: longitudinal time-point 3. PBMCs numbering 2 million and stored at -80 C yielded the unsorted libraries. TCRdb reanalysed the 5' RACE reads using MiXCR and keeps one entry per CDR3 protein. The repertoire holds about 81,000 distinct CDR3 sequences, with 4.3% as singletons. The record originates from a study of neurological immune-mediated disorders. CDR1 is MDHEN and CDR2 is SYDVKM in the germline V gene. This CDR3 has 14 residues. Trimming removed 5 bases at V and 7 bases at J, with 18 bases between. This clonotype was obtained from a woman aged 55-69 years with multiple sclerosis. The rearrangement joins TRBV28 to TRBJ2-7; D uncertain. Sequencing input: PBMCs. This CDR3 reads CASSLTPADREQYF. Written as DNA, the CDR3 is TGTGCCAGCAGTCTTACCCCGGCGGATAGGGAGCAGTACTTC. The full variable domain, with the rest looked up from reference TRBV28 and TRBJ2-7, is DVKVTQSSRYLVKRTGEKVFLECVQDMDHENMFWYRQDPGLGLRLIYFSYDVKMKEKGDIPEGYSVSREKKERFSLILESASTNQTSMYLCASSLTPADREQYFGPGTRLTVT.